This TCR beta chain is drawn from a study of blood T cell repertoires in COVID-19. Study background: The United States, Italy and Spain were the sources of the acute and convalescent COVID-19 samples.

J gave up 4 bases and V 6 bases, and 4 bases lay outside the gene matches. The CDR3 runs to 14 residues. Per germline, CDR1 SNHLY and CDR2 FYNNEI. How the authors handled the data: Estimation of nucleated cell counts relied on the amplification of reference gene primers. Sequencing was performed with immunoSEQ multiplex PCR; in TCRdb, only in-frame clones are kept and a portion is missing. D and trimming come from the DNA, and the V and J calls and clone size come from that table. The top ten clones hold approximately 2.6% of a sample with some 52,000 clones, roughly 80% of them seen once. The V and J genes are TRBV2 and TRBJ2-3; 10 positions match TRBD1. The TCR was taken from a man in his fifties or sixties with acute or convalescent COVID-19. Sequencing was carried out using peripheral blood. CDR3 DNA: TGTGCCAGCAGGACAGGGGGCGGGTCAGATACGCAGTATTTT. This sequence encodes CASRTGGGSDTQYF.